What follows is one TCR beta chain and its context. Its cognate antigen is unknown. Molecular barcoded adaptors covering alpha/delta and beta/gamma chains were used on 400 ng RNA. TCRdb re-analysed the reads in MiXCR, keeping a single row per CDR3 protein. The table has more than 55,000 distinct CDR3 sequences, roughly a fifth seen once. These data belong to a study of read filtering for tumor transcriptome and immune sequencing. Study findings and constraints: IR-seq and RNA-seq agreed better without single-read clonotypes.

The germline CDR1 and CDR2 sequences are LGHNA and YNFKEQ. Germline trimming cut 5 bases from V and 12 bases from J; bases unmatched to any gene: 13. The CDR3 is 14 amino acids. The source material was a population of CD138-negative cells sorted from bone marrow. This chain links TRBV4-2 with TRBJ1-5, with 7 bases aligning to TRBD1. The TCR sequence derives from a donor aged 40 or over with multiple myeloma. The CDR3 sequence is CASSSGTVLPIQHF. CDR3 coding DNA: TGTGCCAGCAGCTCCGGGACAGTTTTACCCATCCAGCATTTT.